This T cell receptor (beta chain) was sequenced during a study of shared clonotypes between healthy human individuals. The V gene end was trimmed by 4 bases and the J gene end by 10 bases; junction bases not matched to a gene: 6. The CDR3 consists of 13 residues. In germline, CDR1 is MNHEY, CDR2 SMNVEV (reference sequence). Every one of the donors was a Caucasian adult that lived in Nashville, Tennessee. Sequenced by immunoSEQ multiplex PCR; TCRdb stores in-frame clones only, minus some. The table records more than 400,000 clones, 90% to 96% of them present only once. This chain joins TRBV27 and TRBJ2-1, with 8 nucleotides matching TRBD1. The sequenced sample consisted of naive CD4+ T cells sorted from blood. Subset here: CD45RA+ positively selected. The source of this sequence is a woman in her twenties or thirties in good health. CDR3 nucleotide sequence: TGTGCCAGCAGTTCTCAGGGGGCTGGGGAGCAGTTCTTC. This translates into CASSSQGAGEQFF.